A selection of T cell receptor beta chains follows, all from one sample in a study of blood T cells in healthy people across ages. Via MiXCR, TCRdb re-called the 5' RACE reads, giving one row per CDR3 protein. Of hundreds of thousands of distinct CDR3 sequences in the sample, under 30% were seen once. Input material: blood. The receptors here all came from a woman of 80 years or more in good health. CDR3s include the opening cysteine and the closing phenylalanine or tryptophan. D genes are given only for firm matches. A row's size may be missing; if present it is once, few, many or a size class.

D gene	J gene	V gene	clone size	CDR3 protein	CDR3 DNA
NA	TRBJ2-7	TRBV5-6	NA	CASSPRARRQYF	TGTGCCAGCAGCCCCCGAGCCCGAAGGCAGTACTTC
TRBD1	TRBJ1-2	TRBV9	many	CASSVQGAGYGYTF	TGTGCCAGCAGTGTACAGGGGGCCGGCTATGGCTACACCTTC
NA	TRBJ1-5	TRBV6-1	many	CASSSAYIAGADGQPQHF	TGTGCCAGCAGCTCCGCGTATATCGCAGGGGCCGACGGTCAGCCCCAGCATTTT
TRBD1	TRBJ1-2	TRBV7-2	NA	CVSSLGSYGTVYGYTF	TGTGTCAGCAGCTTAGGGTCCTATGGGACAGTCTATGGCTACACCTTC
TRBD2	TRBJ2-3	TRBV4-1	many	CASSLILAGGTDTQYF	TGCGCCAGCAGCCTCATACTAGCGGGGGGCACAGATACGCAGTATTTT
NA	TRBJ2-3	TRBV5-6	many	CASSPTLGDTQYF	TGTGCCAGCAGCCCGACCTTAGGGGATACGCAGTATTTT
TRBD1	TRBJ1-6	TRBV27	many	CASSLTTGSSYNSPLHF	TGTGCCAGCAGCCTAACGACAGGGAGCTCCTATAATTCACCCCTCCACTTT
TRBD1	TRBJ2-1	TRBV9	many	CASSRDRYYNEQFF	TGTGCCAGCAGCCGGGACAGATATTACAATGAGCAGTTCTTC
NA	TRBJ2-7	TRBV7-6	many	CASSSQSGTPYEQYF	TGTGCCAGCAGCTCTCAATCCGGGACACCGTACGAGCAGTACTTC
TRBD1	TRBJ2-7	TRBV4-1	many	CASSQAGTGGYEQYF	TGCGCCAGCAGCCAAGCGGGGACAGGGGGCTACGAGCAGTACTTC
NA	TRBJ1-1	TRBV4-2	NA	CASSQEPSTLEAFF	TGTGCCAGCAGCCAAGAACCTTCTACCTTAGAAGCTTTCTTT
TRBD1	TRBJ1-1	TRBV15	many	CATSSGGQGKAFF	TGTGCCACCAGCAGCGGGGGACAGGGAAAAGCTTTCTTT
NA	TRBJ1-2	TRBV27	few	CASSSGLSYGYTF	TGTGCCAGCAGTTCCGGACTGAGCTATGGCTACACCTTC
TRBD1	TRBJ1-1	TRBV20-1	few	CSARGRGRTEAFF	TGCAGTGCTAGAGGGAGGGGGCGAACTGAAGCTTTCTTT
TRBD2	TRBJ2-1	TRBV6-6	NA	CASRSSGGSLGEQFF	TGTGCCAGCAGGTCTAGCGGGGGGAGCCTTGGTGAGCAGTTCTTC
NA	TRBJ2-1	TRBV10-3	few	CASQTNGVYNEQFF	TGTGCCTCCCAGACTAACGGGGTCTACAATGAGCAGTTCTTC
TRBD1	TRBJ1-1	TRBV30	NA	CAWSPGTGGTEAFF	TGTGCCTGGAGTCCCGGGACAGGGGGCACTGAAGCTTTCTTT
NA	TRBJ2-6	TRBV5-1	NA	CASSLGDSSGANVLTF	TGCGCCAGCAGCTTGGGTGACAGCTCTGGGGCCAACGTCCTGACTTTC